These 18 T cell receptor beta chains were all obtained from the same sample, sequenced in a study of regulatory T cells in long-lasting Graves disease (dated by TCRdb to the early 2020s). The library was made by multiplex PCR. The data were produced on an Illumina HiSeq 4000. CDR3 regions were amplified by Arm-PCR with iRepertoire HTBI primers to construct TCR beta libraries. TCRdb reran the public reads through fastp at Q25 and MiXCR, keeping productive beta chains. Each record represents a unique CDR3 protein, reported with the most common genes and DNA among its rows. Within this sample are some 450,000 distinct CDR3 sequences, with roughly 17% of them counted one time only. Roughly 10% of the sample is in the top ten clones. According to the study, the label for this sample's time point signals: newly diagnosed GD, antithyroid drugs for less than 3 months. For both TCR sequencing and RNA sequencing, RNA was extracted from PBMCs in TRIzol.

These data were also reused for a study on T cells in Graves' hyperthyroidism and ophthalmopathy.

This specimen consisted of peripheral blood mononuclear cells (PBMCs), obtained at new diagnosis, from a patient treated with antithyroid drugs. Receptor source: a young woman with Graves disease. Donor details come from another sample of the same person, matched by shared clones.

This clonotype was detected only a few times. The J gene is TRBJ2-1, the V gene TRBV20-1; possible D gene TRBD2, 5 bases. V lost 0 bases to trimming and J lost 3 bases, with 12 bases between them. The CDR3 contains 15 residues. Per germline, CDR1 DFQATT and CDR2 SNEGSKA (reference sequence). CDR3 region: CSARDREPFYNEQFF. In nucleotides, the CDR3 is TGCAGTGCTAGAGATCGGGAACCTTTCTACAATGAGCAGTTCTTC.

The CDR3 DNA reads as TGTGCCAGCAGCCAAGATCGACAGGAGCTCACAGATACGCAGTATTTT. This translates into CASSQDRQELTDTQYF. The genes are TRBV3-1 and TRBJ2-3, with D maybe TRBD1 (6 bases). There are 16 residues in the CDR3. The V gene's germline CDR1 is LGHDT and CDR2 YNNKEL (reference sequence). V was cut by 0 bases and J by 2 bases, with 12 bases left in between.

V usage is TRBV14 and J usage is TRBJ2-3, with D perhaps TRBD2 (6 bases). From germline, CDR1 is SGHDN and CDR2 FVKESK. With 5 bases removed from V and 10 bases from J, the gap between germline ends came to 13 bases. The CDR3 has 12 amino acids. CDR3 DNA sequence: TGTGCCAGCAGCAAGCCGGGGGACGCGCAGTATTTT. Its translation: CASSKPGDAQYF.

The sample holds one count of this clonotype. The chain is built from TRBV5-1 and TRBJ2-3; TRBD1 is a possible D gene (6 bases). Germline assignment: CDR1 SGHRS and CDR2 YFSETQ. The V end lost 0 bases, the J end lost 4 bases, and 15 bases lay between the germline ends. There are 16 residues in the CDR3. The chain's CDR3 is CASSLEQGNRADTQYF. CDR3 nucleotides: TGCGCCAGCAGCTTGGAACAGGGAAATCGGGCAGATACGCAGTATTTT.

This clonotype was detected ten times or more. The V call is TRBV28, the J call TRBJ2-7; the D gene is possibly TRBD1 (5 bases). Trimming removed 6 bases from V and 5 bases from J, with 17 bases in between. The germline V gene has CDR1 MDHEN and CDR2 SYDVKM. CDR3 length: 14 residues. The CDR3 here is CASRYRGRANEQYF. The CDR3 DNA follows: TGTGCCAGCAGATACCGCGGCAGGGCTAACGAGCAGTACTTC.

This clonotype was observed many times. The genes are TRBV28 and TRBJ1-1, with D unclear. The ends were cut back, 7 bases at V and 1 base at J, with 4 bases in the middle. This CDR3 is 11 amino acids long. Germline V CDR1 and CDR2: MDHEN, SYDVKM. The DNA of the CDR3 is TGTGCCAGCAATAGGAACACTGAAGCTTTCTTT. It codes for CASNRNTEAFF.

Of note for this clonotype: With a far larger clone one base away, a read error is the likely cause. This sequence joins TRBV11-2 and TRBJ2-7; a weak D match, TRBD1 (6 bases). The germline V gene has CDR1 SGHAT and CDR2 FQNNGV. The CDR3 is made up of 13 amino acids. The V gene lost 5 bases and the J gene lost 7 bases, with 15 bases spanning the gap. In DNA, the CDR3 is TGTGCCAGCAGCAGCAACAGGGTCAATGAGCAGTACTTC. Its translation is CASSSNRVNEQYF.

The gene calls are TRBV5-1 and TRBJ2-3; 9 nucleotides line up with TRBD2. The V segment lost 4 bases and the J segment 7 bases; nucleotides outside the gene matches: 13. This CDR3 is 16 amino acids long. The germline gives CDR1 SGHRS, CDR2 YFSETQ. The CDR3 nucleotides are TGCGCCAGCAGCCCCACTCAGAGGACTAGCGCGAATACGCAGTATTTT. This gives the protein CASSPTQRTSANTQYF.

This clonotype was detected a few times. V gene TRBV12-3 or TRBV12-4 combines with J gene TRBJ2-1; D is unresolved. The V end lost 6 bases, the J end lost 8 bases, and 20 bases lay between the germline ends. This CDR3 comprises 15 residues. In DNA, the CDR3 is TGTGCCAGCAGGTCCTCCGCCGGAGCTTCCGATGAGCAGTTCTTC. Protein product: CASRSSAGASDEQFF.

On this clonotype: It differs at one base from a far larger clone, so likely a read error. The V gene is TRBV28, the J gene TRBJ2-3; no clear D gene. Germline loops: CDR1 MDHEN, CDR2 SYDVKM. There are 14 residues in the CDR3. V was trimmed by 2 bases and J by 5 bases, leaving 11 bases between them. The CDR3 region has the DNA TGTGCCAGCAGTTTAAGTTCAGTCGGAGATACGCAGTATTTT. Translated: CASSLSSVGDTQYF.

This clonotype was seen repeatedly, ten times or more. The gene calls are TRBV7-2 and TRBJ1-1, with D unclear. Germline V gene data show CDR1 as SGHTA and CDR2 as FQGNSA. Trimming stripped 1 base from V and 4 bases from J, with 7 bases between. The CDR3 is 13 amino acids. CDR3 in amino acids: CASSLGRITEAFF. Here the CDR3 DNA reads TGTGCCAGCAGCTTAGGCAGAATCACTGAAGCTTTCTTT.

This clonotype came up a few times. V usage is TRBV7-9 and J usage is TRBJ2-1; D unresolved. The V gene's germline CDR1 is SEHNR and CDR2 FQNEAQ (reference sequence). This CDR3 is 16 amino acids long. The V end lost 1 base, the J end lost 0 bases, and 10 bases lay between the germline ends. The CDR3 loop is CASSLGAKNSYNEQFF. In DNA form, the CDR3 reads TGTGCCAGCAGCTTAGGGGCCAAAAACTCCTACAATGAGCAGTTCTTC.

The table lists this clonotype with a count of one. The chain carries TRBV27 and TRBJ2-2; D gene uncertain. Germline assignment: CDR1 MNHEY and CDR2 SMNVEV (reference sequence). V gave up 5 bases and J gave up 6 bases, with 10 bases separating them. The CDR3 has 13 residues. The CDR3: CASSIGRPGELFF. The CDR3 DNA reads TGTGCCAGCAGTATTGGTAGACCCGGGGAGCTGTTTTTT.

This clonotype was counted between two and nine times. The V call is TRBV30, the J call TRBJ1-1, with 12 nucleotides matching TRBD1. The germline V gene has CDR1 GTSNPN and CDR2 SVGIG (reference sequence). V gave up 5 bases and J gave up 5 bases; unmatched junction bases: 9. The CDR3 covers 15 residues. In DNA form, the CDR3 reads TGTGCCTGGGTGGGACAGGGGGCGTTGTGGACTGAAGCTTTCTTT. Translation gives CAWVGQGALWTEAFF.

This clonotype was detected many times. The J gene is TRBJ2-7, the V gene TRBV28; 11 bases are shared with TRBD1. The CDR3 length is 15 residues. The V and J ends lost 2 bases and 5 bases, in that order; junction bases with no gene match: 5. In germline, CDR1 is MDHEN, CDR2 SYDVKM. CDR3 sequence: CASSLTGTGGDEQYF. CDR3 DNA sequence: TGTGCCAGCAGTTTAACCGGGACAGGGGGGGACGAGCAGTACTTC.

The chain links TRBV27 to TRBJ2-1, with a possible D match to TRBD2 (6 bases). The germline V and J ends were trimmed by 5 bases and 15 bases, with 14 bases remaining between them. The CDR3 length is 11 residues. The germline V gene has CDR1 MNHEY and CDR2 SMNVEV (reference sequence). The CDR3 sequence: CASSTGTLLFF. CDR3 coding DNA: TGTGCCAGCAGTACTGGGACTTTGCTGTTCTTC.

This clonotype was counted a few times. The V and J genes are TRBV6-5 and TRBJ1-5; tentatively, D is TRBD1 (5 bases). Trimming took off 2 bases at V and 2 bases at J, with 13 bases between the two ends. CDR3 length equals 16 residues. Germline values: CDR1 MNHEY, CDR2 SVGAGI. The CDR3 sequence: CASSYPGVGGNQPQHF. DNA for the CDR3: TGTGCCAGCAGTTACCCGGGGGTGGGCGGCAATCAGCCCCAGCATTTT.

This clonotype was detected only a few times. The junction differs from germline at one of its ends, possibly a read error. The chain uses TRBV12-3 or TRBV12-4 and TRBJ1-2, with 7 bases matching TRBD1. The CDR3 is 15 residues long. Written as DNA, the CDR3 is TGTGCCAGCAGCCCTGCACAGGGGCTGAACTATGGCCACACCTTC. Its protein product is CASSPAQGLNYGHTF.